This T cell receptor (beta chain) comes out of a study of shared clonotypes between healthy human individuals. Across the study: Donor composition was two women and three men, aged 18 to 49. Researchers assigned three CD4 naive, three CD4 memory, two CD8 naive and one CD8 memory plate to each donor.

About this clone: The antigen remains undetermined. Other DNA sequences in this specimen translate into the identical CDR3.

Germline CDR1 is LNHNV and CDR2 is YYDKDF (reference sequence). CDR3 length: 16 residues. The V end lost 1 base, the J end lost 2 bases, and 12 bases lay between the germline ends. TCRdb keeps only in-frame clones here, not all; method: immunoSEQ multiplex PCR. The sample comprises about 2.5 million clones, roughly 92% of which are singletons, and about 0.36% rests with the top ten. The study's findings and limits: Sampling covered nothing but blood. Tissue TCR repertoires likely differ from those found in blood. What naive subsets generally showed was a larger estimated richness than memory subsets showed.

The rearrangement uses TRBV15 and TRBJ1-5; D gene uncertain. The receptor was isolated from a man between 18 and 35 years old in good health. Some clones in this sample may be carry-over from other donors' samples. Sequenced sample: naive CD4+ T cells from PBMCs. Subset described: CD45RA+ positively selected. The CDR3 region is CATSRAGRAGNQPQHF. The CDR3 DNA is TGTGCCACCAGCAGAGCCGGCAGAGCGGGCAATCAGCCCCAGCATTTT.